These T cell receptor beta chains were read from a single sample in a study of blood T cell repertoires in COVID-19. Sequencing was performed with immunoSEQ multiplex PCR; in TCRdb, only in-frame clones are kept and a portion is missing. This table has hundreds of thousands of clones, roughly 88% appearing once. The sequenced material came from PBMCs or T cells enriched from blood (not recorded which). The source is a woman aged 40 to 50 with acute COVID-19. CDR3s include the opening cysteine and the closing phenylalanine or tryptophan. D genes are given only for firm matches. The size of a clone is reported for some rows only, either as once, few or many, or as a class for expanded clones.

J: TRBJ1-1; D: TRBD1; V: TRBV2; size: .; CDR3: CASTGTGDTEAFF; DNA: TGTGCCAGCACCGGGACAGGGGACACTGAAGCTTTCTTT
J: TRBJ1-2; D: .; V: TRBV5-1; size: .; CDR3: CASSFGTPANYGYTF; DNA: TGCGCCAGCAGCTTCGGGACACCCGCTAACTATGGCTACACCTTC
J: TRBJ2-5; D: TRBD1; V: TRBV4-1; size: .; CDR3: CASSQVTGGRETQYF; DNA: TGCGCCAGCAGCCAAGTGACAGGGGGACGGGAGACCCAGTACTTC
J: TRBJ1-2; D: TRBD1; V: TRBV12-3/TRBV12-4; size: .; CDR3: CASSLYRGSGYTF; DNA: TGTGCCAGCAGTTTATACAGGGGAAGTGGCTACACCTTC
J: TRBJ2-7; D: TRBD1; V: TRBV11-2; size: .; CDR3: CASSLEGRGPYEQYF; DNA: TGTGCCAGCAGCTTAGAGGGCAGGGGGCCCTACGAGCAGTACTTC
J: TRBJ2-3; D: TRBD2; V: TRBV5-1; size: .; CDR3: CASSLGLAGFTDTQYF; DNA: TGCGCCAGCAGCTTGGGTCTAGCGGGTTTCACAGATACGCAGTATTTT
J: TRBJ1-5; D: TRBD1; V: TRBV19; size: .; CDR3: CASSIAPDRVGFWQPQHF; DNA: TGTGCCAGTAGTATAGCTCCGGACAGGGTGGGCTTTTGGCAGCCCCAGCATTTT
J: TRBJ1-2; D: TRBD1; V: TRBV9; size: .; CDR3: CASSGRTGHNYGYTF; DNA: TGTGCCAGCAGCGGACGGACAGGGCACAACTATGGCTACACCTTC
J: TRBJ1-1; D: .; V: TRBV2; size: .; CDR3: CASSVWSDRAEAFF; DNA: TGTGCCAGCAGTGTATGGTCAGACAGAGCTGAAGCTTTCTTT
J: TRBJ2-5; D: .; V: TRBV5-1; size: .; CDR3: CASSTDPTGGGETQYF; DNA: TGCGCCAGCAGCACGGACCCCACAGGGGGGGGAGAGACCCAGTACTTC
J: TRBJ1-2; D: .; V: TRBV19; size: .; CDR3: CASSISGAGRYGYTF; DNA: TGTGCCAGTAGTATTTCTGGGGCGGGGCGCTATGGCTACACCTTC
J: TRBJ2-7; D: TRBD1; V: TRBV28; size: .; CDR3: CASSPGTGYDEQYF; DNA: TGTGCCAGCAGTCCAGGGACAGGTTACGACGAGCAGTACTTC
J: TRBJ1-5; D: TRBD1; V: TRBV30; size: .; CDR3: CAWSVTGMGNQPQHF; DNA: TGTGCCTGGAGTGTGACAGGGATGGGCAATCAGCCCCAGCATTTT
J: TRBJ1-1; D: .; V: TRBV19; size: .; CDR3: CASSMGGSLTQSEAFF; DNA: TGTGCCAGTAGTATGGGAGGCAGCCTAACCCAGAGTGAAGCTTTCTTT
J: TRBJ2-1; D: TRBD2; V: TRBV19; size: .; CDR3: CASSSLGLVEYNEQFF; DNA: TGTGCCAGTAGTTCCCTGGGACTAGTAGAATACAATGAGCAGTTCTTC
J: TRBJ2-7; D: TRBD2; V: TRBV5-1; size: .; CDR3: CASSPGTSGMNYEQYF; DNA: TGCGCCAGCAGCCCCGGGACTAGCGGGATGAACTACGAGCAGTACTTC
J: TRBJ1-1; D: TRBD1; V: TRBV13; size: .; CDR3: CASSPTSRGLAFF; DNA: TGTGCCAGCAGCCCCACCTCCAGGGGGCTAGCTTTCTTT
J: TRBJ1-1; D: .; V: TRBV30; size: .; CDR3: CAWTSNRRHTEAFF; DNA: TGTGCCTGGACCTCAAACAGGAGACACACTGAAGCTTTCTTT
J: TRBJ2-1; D: .; V: TRBV21-1; size: .; CDR3: CASSPYATRTSGSPSSYNEQFF; DNA: TGTGCCAGCAGCCCATACGCGACCCGGACTAGCGGGAGTCCCAGCTCCTACAATGAGCAGTTCTTC
J: TRBJ1-1; D: .; V: TRBV6-5; size: once; CDR3: CASSYTRVNTEAFF; DNA: TGTGCCAGCAGTTACACGAGGGTAAACACTGAAGCTTTCTTT
J: TRBJ1-5; D: .; V: TRBV10-1; size: .; CDR3: CASSESPGLQPQHF; DNA: TGCGCCAGCAGTGAGTCGCCGGGATTACAGCCCCAGCATTTT
J: TRBJ1-5; D: .; V: TRBV6-2/TRBV6-3; size: .; CDR3: CASSYRGNNQPQHF; DNA: TGTGCCAGCAGTTACCGGGGAAACAATCAGCCCCAGCATTTT
J: TRBJ1-1; D: .; V: TRBV7-9; size: .; CDR3: CASSATKQGGTEAFF; DNA: TGTGCCAGCAGCGCAACAAAACAGGGTGGCACTGAAGCTTTCTTT
J: TRBJ2-1; D: .; V: TRBV5-1; size: .; CDR3: CASSFSSRGTSYNEQFF; DNA: TGCGCCAGCAGCTTTTCTTCTCGCGGGACCAGCTACAATGAGCAGTTCTTC
J: TRBJ2-1; D: .; V: TRBV11-2; size: .; CDR3: CASSLGSVNNEQFF; DNA: TGTGCCAGCAGCCTTGGTAGCGTTAACAATGAGCAGTTCTTC
J: TRBJ1-2; D: TRBD1; V: TRBV5-1; size: .; CDR3: CASSLSPGGLSYGYTF; DNA: TGCGCCAGCAGCTTGTCGCCAGGGGGCTTATCCTATGGCTACACCTTC
J: TRBJ2-4; D: TRBD1; V: TRBV19; size: .; CDR3: CASSIQETGRNIQYF; DNA: TGTGCCAGTAGTATTCAGGAGACAGGGAGAAACATTCAGTACTTC
J: TRBJ1-1; D: TRBD1; V: TRBV12-3/TRBV12-4; size: once; CDR3: CASSWTGGEAFF; DNA: TGTGCCAGCAGTTGGACAGGGGGCGAAGCTTTCTTT
J: TRBJ2-6; D: TRBD1; V: TRBV9; size: .; CDR3: CASSVRGPGANVLTF; DNA: TGTGCCAGCAGCGTAAGGGGGCCTGGGGCCAACGTCCTGACTTTC
J: TRBJ2-1; D: .; V: TRBV6-2/TRBV6-3; size: .; CDR3: CASSYSILASNEQFF; DNA: TGTGCCAGCAGTTACTCCATCCTAGCGTCCAATGAGCAGTTCTTC
J: TRBJ2-1; D: .; V: TRBV19; size: .; CDR3: CASSPPGVFYNEQFF; DNA: TGTGCCAGTAGTCCCCCCGGGGTCTTCTACAATGAGCAGTTCTTC
J: TRBJ2-2; D: .; V: TRBV27; size: .; CDR3: CASSLTGFTGELFF; DNA: TGTGCCAGCAGTTTAACAGGGTTCACCGGGGAGCTGTTTTTT
J: TRBJ1-5; D: TRBD1; V: TRBV18; size: .; CDR3: CASSPTRGTGGLPQHF; DNA: TGTGCCAGCTCACCGACGAGGGGGACAGGGGGCCTGCCCCAGCATTTT
J: TRBJ1-6; D: .; V: TRBV7-3; size: .; CDR3: CASSRITGTPLHF; DNA: TGTGCCAGCAGCCGTATCACCGGGACACCCCTCCACTTT
J: TRBJ1-6; D: .; V: TRBV20-1; size: .; CDR3: CSASAQANSPLHF; DNA: TGCAGTGCTAGTGCTCAGGCGAATTCACCCCTCCACTTT
J: TRBJ1-5; D: TRBD1; V: TRBV19; size: .; CDR3: CASRYSRDRGRGDQPQHF; DNA: TGTGCCAGTAGATATTCCCGGGACAGGGGACGAGGGGATCAGCCCCAGCATTTT
J: TRBJ1-1; D: .; V: TRBV28; size: .; CDR3: CASSLYRPETQNTEAFF; DNA: TGTGCCAGCAGTTTATATCGTCCGGAGACCCAGAACACTGAAGCTTTCTTT
J: TRBJ2-2; D: .; V: TRBV7-3; size: .; CDR3: CASSQRRAGELFF; DNA: TGTGCCAGCAGCCAACGTCGAGCCGGGGAGCTGTTTTTT
J: TRBJ1-1; D: .; V: TRBV2; size: .; CDR3: CASRREAEAFF; DNA: TGTGCCAGCCGTAGAGAGGCTGAAGCTTTCTTT
J: TRBJ1-6; D: TRBD1; V: TRBV30; size: .; CDR3: CAWSDDRASPLHF; DNA: TGTGCCTGGAGCGATGACAGGGCATCACCCCTCCACTTT
J: TRBJ2-7; D: TRBD1; V: TRBV19; size: .; CDR3: CASSIGRGKPGEQYF; DNA: TGTGCCAGTAGTATCGGCAGGGGGAAGCCTGGCGAGCAGTACTTC
J: TRBJ1-5; D: .; V: TRBV7-2; size: .; CDR3: CASSPVAGGNQPQHF; DNA: TGTGCCAGCAGTCCTGTGGCCGGGGGGAATCAGCCCCAGCATTTT
J: TRBJ2-2; D: .; V: TRBV4-3; size: once; CDR3: CASSHLETDRLIQYLNTGELFF; DNA: TGCGCCAGCAGCCACCTGGAGACAGATCGACTTATACAATACCTAAACACCGGGGAGCTGTTTTTT
J: TRBJ1-2; D: .; V: TRBV18; size: .; CDR3: CASSLTADYGYTF; DNA: TGTGCCAGCTCACTAACAGCCGACTATGGCTACACCTTC
J: TRBJ2-7; D: .; V: TRBV27; size: .; CDR3: CASSLSRGGYEQYF; DNA: TGTGCCAGCAGTTTATCCCGGGGTGGCTACGAGCAGTACTTC
J: TRBJ1-2; D: .; V: TRBV19; size: .; CDR3: CAPQGGRGNYTF; DNA: TGTGCCCCCCAAGGTGGAAGGGGGAACTACACCTTC
J: TRBJ1-2; D: .; V: TRBV18; size: .; CDR3: CASSSDSLNGYTF; DNA: TGTGCCAGCTCCTCGGACAGCCTGAATGGCTACACCTTC
J: TRBJ1-4; D: TRBD1; V: TRBV4-3; size: once; CDR3: CASSGQGKGEKLFF; DNA: TGCGCCAGCAGCGGACAGGGGAAAGGTGAAAAACTGTTTTTT
J: TRBJ2-1; D: TRBD2; V: TRBV24-1; size: .; CDR3: CATSDHGLAGGRDEQFF; DNA: TGTGCCACCAGTGATCACGGACTAGCGGGAGGTCGCGATGAGCAGTTCTTC
J: TRBJ1-2; D: .; V: TRBV30; size: once; CDR3: CAWSVRRRTPYGYTF; DNA: TGTGCCTGGAGTGTACGACGAAGGACACCGTATGGCTACACCTTC
J: TRBJ1-2; D: TRBD1; V: TRBV18; size: .; CDR3: CASSPLDREGYGYTF; DNA: TGTGCCAGCTCACCGTTGGACAGGGAGGGCTATGGCTACACCTTC
J: TRBJ2-1; D: TRBD1; V: TRBV11-2; size: .; CDR3: CASSLNLDRAPNEQFF; DNA: TGTGCCAGCAGCTTAAACCTAGACAGGGCCCCCAATGAGCAGTTCTTC
J: TRBJ1-1; D: .; V: TRBV29-1; size: once; CDR3: CSSLRTENTEAFF; DNA: TGCAGCTCATTAAGGACAGAGAACACTGAAGCTTTCTTT
J: TRBJ2-7; D: TRBD1; V: TRBV18; size: .; CDR3: CASSPGTVYYEQYF; DNA: TGTGCCAGCTCACCCGGGACAGTGTACTACGAGCAGTACTTC
J: TRBJ2-2; D: .; V: TRBV7-2; size: .; CDR3: CASSFLTGNTGELFF; DNA: TGTGCCAGCAGCTTTCTGACAGGGAACACCGGGGAGCTGTTTTTT
J: TRBJ1-1; D: TRBD1; V: TRBV10-1; size: .; CDR3: CASSQMTGGFTEAFF; DNA: TGCGCCAGCAGCCAAATGACAGGGGGATTCACTGAAGCTTTCTTT
J: TRBJ1-1; D: .; V: TRBV7-8; size: .; CDR3: CASSLGTNTEAFF; DNA: TGTGCCAGCAGCTTAGGGACTAACACTGAAGCTTTCTTT
J: TRBJ2-1; D: TRBD1; V: TRBV24-1; size: few; CDR3: CATSDITGTGVGKQFF; DNA: TGTGCCACCAGTGACATAACCGGGACAGGGGTCGGGAAGCAGTTCTTC
J: TRBJ2-1; D: .; V: TRBV27; size: .; CDR3: CASGQLSYNEQFF; DNA: TGTGCCAGTGGGCAGCTCTCCTACAATGAGCAGTTCTTC
J: TRBJ1-1; D: .; V: TRBV9; size: once; CDR3: CASSVGLFTEAFF; DNA: TGTGCCAGCAGCGTAGGACTGTTCACTGAAGCTTTCTTT